This T cell receptor (beta chain) was retrieved from a study of cytomegalovirus exposure and HLA in healthy donors. Whole-study findings and limits: Segments of the TCR beta V type were, in most cases, productive about 87% or about 30% of the time in an earlier analysis.

This clone was detected once. As yet, its antigen is unknown. Use of 60 Vbeta and 13 Jbeta primers characterized the PCR. Libraries were prepared by immunoSEQ multiplex PCR; TCRdb keeps only in-frame clonotypes and omits some of them. The sample carries approximately 210,000 clones, roughly 82% recorded once. V was pared by 3 bases and J by 2 bases, with 14 bases between. CDR3 size: 15 residues. Per germline, CDR1 MGHDK and CDR2 SYGVNS. This receptor was taken from a man aged 35 to 55 in good health and CMV-seropositive. Material for sequencing was PBMCs. The V gene is TRBV25-1, the J gene TRBJ2-7; D possibly corresponds to TRBD1 (6 bases). DNA of the CDR3: TGTGCCAGCAGTGAGACCCGACAGGCCACCTACGAGCAGTACTTC. Its protein is CASSETRQATYEQYF.